A selection of T cell receptor beta chains follows, all from one sample in a study of cytomegalovirus exposure and HLA in healthy donors. The data were produced by immunoSEQ multiplex PCR, yet TCRdb's version contains in-frame clones alone and is incomplete. This sample carries more than 90,000 clones, about 81% of them seen once, and the ten largest clones take 4.1%. The sequenced material came from PBMCs. These TCRs come from a woman aged 40 to 55 in good health and CMV-seropositive. CDR3s leave out the opening cysteine and the closing phenylalanine or tryptophan. Some rows mark clone size as missing; the rest say once, few, many or name a class of expanded clone.

v_gene	abundance	j_gene	CDR3aa
TRBV6-1	NA	TRBJ2-5	ASSENLGGGETQY
TRBV4-2	few	TRBJ1-5	ASSQASKGGNQPQH
TRBV29-1	few	TRBJ1-2	SVVTGQNYGYT
TRBV6-5	NA	TRBJ1-5	ASSGWDSFSQPQH
TRBV9	NA	TRBJ2-1	ASSAPRTSGYNEQF
TRBV7-9	NA	TRBJ2-7	SSSLVGDRGSYEQY
TRBV6-6	few	TRBJ1-5	ASSPNSNQPQH
TRBV4-1	NA	TRBJ2-3	ASSQSTSGTDTQY
TRBV13	NA	TRBJ2-1	ASSLRRDRHVNEQF
TRBV5-1	NA	TRBJ1-1	ASSSGTSQNTEAF
TRBV7-2	NA	TRBJ2-2	ASSLEGATGELF
TRBV4-2	NA	TRBJ2-3	ASSQAGQGFTDTQY
TRBV27	NA	TRBJ2-2	ASSSSGNSAGELF
TRBV4-1	NA	TRBJ2-5	ASSQEGQGGETQY
TRBV11-2	NA	TRBJ2-2	ASTGTYYTGELF
TRBV11-2	once	TRBJ1-2	ASSLGGIDGYT
TRBV5-6	NA	TRBJ2-5	ASRTGTPQETQY
TRBV28	NA	TRBJ2-1	ASGGSGSGFYNEQF
TRBV7-3	once	TRBJ2-7	ARQTGAYEQY
TRBV9	NA	TRBJ1-1	ASSRRGNTEAF
TRBV11-2	NA	TRBJ2-1	ASSFGLAGGHEQF
TRBV5-1	NA	TRBJ1-3	ASSLASLRDRGNTIY
TRBV13	NA	TRBJ2-5	ASSLYSGQETQY
TRBV5-1	NA	TRBJ2-2	ASSLMGESYTGELF
TRBV6-1	NA	TRBJ2-7	ASSEFQQAYEQY
TRBV7-9	once	TRBJ2-6	ASRPGLSSSGANVLT
TRBV27	NA	TRBJ2-7	ASSFRGSGLTYEQY
TRBV18	few	TRBJ2-1	ASSPPGLGMGEQF
TRBV11-3	NA	TRBJ2-3	ASTYTSGSADTQY
TRBV29-1	NA	TRBJ2-1	SAMDYPLTNEQF